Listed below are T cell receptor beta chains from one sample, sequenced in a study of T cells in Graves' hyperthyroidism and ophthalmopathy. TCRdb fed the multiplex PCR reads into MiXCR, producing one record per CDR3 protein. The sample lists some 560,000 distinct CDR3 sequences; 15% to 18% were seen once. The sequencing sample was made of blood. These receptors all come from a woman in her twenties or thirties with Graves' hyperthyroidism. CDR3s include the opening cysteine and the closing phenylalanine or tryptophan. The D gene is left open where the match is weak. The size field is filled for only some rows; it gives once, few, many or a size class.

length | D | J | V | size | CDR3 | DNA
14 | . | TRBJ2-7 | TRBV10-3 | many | CAISEKGSSYEQYF | TGTGCCATCAGTGAGAAGGGTAGCTCCTACGAGCAGTACTTC
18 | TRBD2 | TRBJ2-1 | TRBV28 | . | CASSSQLAGGPTYNEQFF | TGTGCCAGCAGTTCACAACTAGCGGGAGGGCCTACCTACAATGAGCAGTTCTTC
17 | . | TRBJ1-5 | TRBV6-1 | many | CASSEDGSAYSNQPQHF | TGTGCCAGCAGTGAAGACGGATCTGCTTATAGCAATCAGCCCCAGCATTTT
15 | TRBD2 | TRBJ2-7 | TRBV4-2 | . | CASSRTGTSLQEQYF | TGTGCCAGCAGTCGTACCGGGACTAGCTTGCAAGAGCAGTACTTC
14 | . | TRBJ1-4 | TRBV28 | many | CASRSGDSNEKLFF | TGTGCCAGCAGGTCGGGAGATTCTAATGAAAAACTGTTTTTT
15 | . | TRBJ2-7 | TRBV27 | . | CASSARGIPNYEQYF | TGTGCCAGCAGTGCCAGGGGCATCCCCAACTACGAGCAGTACTTC
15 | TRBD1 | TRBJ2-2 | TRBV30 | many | CAWTTLGQGTGELFF | TGTGCCTGGACCACCCTGGGACAGGGGACCGGGGAGCTGTTTTTT
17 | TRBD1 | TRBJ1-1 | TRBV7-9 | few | CASSFPRDRGLWTEAFF | TGTGCCAGCAGCTTTCCCCGGGACAGGGGGCTTTGGACTGAAGCTTTCTTT
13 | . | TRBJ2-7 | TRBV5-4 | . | CASSQAGTDEQYF | TGTGCCAGCAGCCAGGCAGGGACTGACGAGCAGTACTTC
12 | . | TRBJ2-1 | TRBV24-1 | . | CATSRLGNEQFF | TGTGCCACCAGCCGTCTCGGGAATGAGCAGTTCTTC
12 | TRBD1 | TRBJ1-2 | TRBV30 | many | CALRDRGNGYTF | TGTGCCTTGCGGGACAGGGGGAATGGCTACACCTTC
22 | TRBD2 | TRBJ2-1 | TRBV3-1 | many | CASSLGLANVGSGRNSYNEQFF | TGTGCCAGCAGCCTGGGACTAGCCAACGTCGGGTCGGGGCGAAACTCCTACAATGAGCAGTTCTTC
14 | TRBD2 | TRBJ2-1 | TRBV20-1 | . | CSARSLAGHNEQFF | TGCAGTGCTAGGAGTCTAGCGGGCCACAATGAGCAGTTCTTC
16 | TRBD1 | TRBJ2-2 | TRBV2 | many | CASRRGDRSRTGELFF | TGTGCCAGCAGAAGAGGGGACAGGAGTCGGACCGGGGAGCTGTTTTTT
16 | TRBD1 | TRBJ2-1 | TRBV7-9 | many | CASSLSGQARSTGQFF | TGTGCCAGCAGCTTATCGGGACAGGCTAGGTCTACAGGGCAGTTCTTC
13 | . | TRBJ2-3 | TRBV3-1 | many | CASSPLNTDTQYF | TGTGCCAGCAGCCCACTAAATACAGATACGCAGTATTTT
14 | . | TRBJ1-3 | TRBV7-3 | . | CASSLSGPGNTIYF | TGTGCCAGCAGCTTATCAGGGCCCGGAAACACCATATATTTT
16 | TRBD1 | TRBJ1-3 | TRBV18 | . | CASSPRTGRSGNTIYF | TGTGCCAGCTCACCCCGGACAGGGAGGTCTGGAAACACCATATATTTT
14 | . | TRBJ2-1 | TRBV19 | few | CASSIVGVGNEQFF | TGTGCCAGTAGTATAGTAGGTGTGGGCAATGAGCAGTTCTTC
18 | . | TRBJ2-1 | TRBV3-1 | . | CASSLTGGREGAYNEQFF | TGTGCCAGCAGCCTAACAGGGGGGCGGGAGGGTGCCTACAATGAGCAGTTCTTC
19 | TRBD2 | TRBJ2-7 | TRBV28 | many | CASSPPQPASGRREDEQYF | TGTGCCAGCAGCCCTCCCCAACCAGCTAGCGGGAGGAGGGAGGACGAGCAGTACTTC
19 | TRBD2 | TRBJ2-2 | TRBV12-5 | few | CASGLTLSGTSGNTGELFF | TGTGCTAGTGGTTTGACCTTATCCGGGACTAGCGGGAACACCGGGGAGCTGTTTTTT
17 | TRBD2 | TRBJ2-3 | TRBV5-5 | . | CASSLVLAGGPGDTQYF | TGTGCCAGCAGCTTGGTACTAGCGGGAGGGCCGGGAGATACGCAGTATTTT
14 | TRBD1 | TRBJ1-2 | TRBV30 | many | CAWKRTGSGYGYTF | TGTGCCTGGAAGAGGACAGGGAGCGGCTATGGCTACACCTTC
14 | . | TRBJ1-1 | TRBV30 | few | CAWSVFGAGTEAFF | TGTGCCTGGAGTGTTTTCGGGGCGGGCACTGAAGCTTTCTTT
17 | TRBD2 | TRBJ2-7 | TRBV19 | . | CASSSSGTSGSRYEQYF | TGTGCCAGTAGTTCCTCCGGGACTAGCGGGAGTAGATACGAGCAGTACTTC
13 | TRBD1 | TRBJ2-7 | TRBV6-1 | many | CATVGTASYEQYF | TGTGCCACCGTCGGGACAGCCTCCTACGAGCAGTACTTC
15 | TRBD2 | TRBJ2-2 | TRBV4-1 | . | CASSLSGRAVGELFF | TGCGCCAGCAGCCTTAGCGGGAGGGCCGTCGGGGAGCTGTTTTTT
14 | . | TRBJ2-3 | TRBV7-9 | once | CASSLEGRTDTQYF | TGTGCCAGCAGCCTCGAGGGTCGGACAGATACGCAGTATTTT
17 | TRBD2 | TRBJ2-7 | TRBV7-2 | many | CASSSPGPGLHPYEQYF | TGTGCCAGCAGCTCCCCTGGGCCGGGACTACACCCCTACGAGCAGTACTTC
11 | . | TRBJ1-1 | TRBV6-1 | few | CASQRNTEAFF | TGTGCCAGCCAGAGGAACACTGAAGCTTTCTTT
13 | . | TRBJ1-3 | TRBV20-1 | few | CSARWGGGNTIYF | TGCAGTGCTAGATGGGGTGGCGGAAACACCATATATTTT
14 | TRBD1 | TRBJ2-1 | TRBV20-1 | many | CSARVSLTGDEQFF | TGCAGTGCTAGAGTCAGCCTAACAGGGGATGAGCAGTTCTTC
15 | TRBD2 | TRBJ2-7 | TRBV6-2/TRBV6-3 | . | CASSQTSGTYYEQYF | TGTGCCAGCAGTCAAACTAGCGGAACCTATTACGAGCAGTACTTC
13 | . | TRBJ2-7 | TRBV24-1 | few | CATSLGSTYEQYF | TGTGCCACCAGCCTGGGCAGTACCTACGAGCAGTACTTC
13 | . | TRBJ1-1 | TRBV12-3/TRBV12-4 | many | CASSRGSLTEAFF | TGTGCCAGCAGTAGGGGGTCCCTCACTGAAGCTTTCTTT
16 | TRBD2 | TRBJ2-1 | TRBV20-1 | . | CSAQNPGTSGLDEQFF | TGCAGTGCCCAGAATCCGGGGACTAGCGGGTTGGATGAGCAGTTCTTC
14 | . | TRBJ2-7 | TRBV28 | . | CASSSLSGLGEQYF | TGTGCCAGCAGTTCGTTATCCGGGTTGGGCGAGCAGTACTTC
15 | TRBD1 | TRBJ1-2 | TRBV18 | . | CASSPQRQGNYGYTF | TGTGCCAGCTCACCTCAACGACAGGGGAACTATGGCTACACCTTC
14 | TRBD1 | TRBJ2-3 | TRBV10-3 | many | CAISVSGTGDTQYF | TGTGCCATCAGTGTATCGGGGACAGGAGATACGCAGTATTTT
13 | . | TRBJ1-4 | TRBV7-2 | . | CASSFWGGEKLFF | TGTGCCAGCAGCTTTTGGGGAGGTGAAAAACTGTTTTTT
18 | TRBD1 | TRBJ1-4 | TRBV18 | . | CASSPQGALLATNEKLFF | TGTGCCAGCTCACCACAGGGGGCCCTCCTCGCAACTAATGAAAAACTGTTTTTT
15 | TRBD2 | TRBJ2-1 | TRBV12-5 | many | CASGHSGSSYNEQFF | TGTGCTAGTGGACATAGCGGGAGCTCCTACAATGAGCAGTTCTTC
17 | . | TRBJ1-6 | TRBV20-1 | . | CSARGGGGATYNSPLHF | TGCAGTGCTAGAGGGGGTGGAGGTGCAACCTATAATTCACCCCTCCACTTT
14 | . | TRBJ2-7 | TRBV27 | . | CASSLGGTAGEQYF | TGTGCCAGCAGTTTAGGCGGGACGGCCGGGGAGCAGTACTTC
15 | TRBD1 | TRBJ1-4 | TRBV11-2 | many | CASSLEGQRGRKLFF | TGTGCCAGCAGCTTGGAGGGACAGCGAGGAAGAAAACTGTTTTTT
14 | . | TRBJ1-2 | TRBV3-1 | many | CASSQEEGTSGYTF | TGTGCCAGCAGCCAAGAGGAGGGAACTTCTGGCTACACCTTC
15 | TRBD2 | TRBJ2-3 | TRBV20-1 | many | CSASGLAGSTDTQYF | TGCAGTGCCAGCGGACTAGCGGGTAGCACAGATACGCAGTATTTT
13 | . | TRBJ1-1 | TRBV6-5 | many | CASSYLQDTEAFF | TGTGCCAGCAGTTACCTTCAGGACACTGAAGCTTTCTTT
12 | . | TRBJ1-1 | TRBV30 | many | CAWTWGATEAFF | TGTGCCTGGACCTGGGGGGCCACTGAAGCTTTCTTT
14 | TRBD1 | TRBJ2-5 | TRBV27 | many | CASSARTGRETQYF | TGTGCCAGCAGTGCCCGGACAGGGAGGGAGACCCAGTACTTC
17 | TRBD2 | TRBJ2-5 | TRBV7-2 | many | CASSLVLAGGEYETQYF | TGTGCCAGCAGCTTAGTTCTAGCGGGAGGGGAGTATGAGACCCAGTACTTC
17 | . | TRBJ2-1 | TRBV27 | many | CASSYLGWGVTYNEQFF | TGTGCCAGCAGCTATCTAGGGTGGGGGGTGACCTACAATGAGCAGTTCTTC
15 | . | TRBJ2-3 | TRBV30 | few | CAWSWGGQNTATQYF | TGTGCCTGGAGTTGGGGGGGACAAAACACAGCTACGCAGTATTTT
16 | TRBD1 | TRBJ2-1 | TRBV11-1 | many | CASSLVRQGSNNEQFF | TGTGCCAGCAGCTTAGTAAGACAGGGGTCCAACAATGAGCAGTTCTTC
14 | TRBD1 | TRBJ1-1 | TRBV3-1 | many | CASSQGQGNTEAFF | TGTGCCAGCAGCCAAGGACAGGGGAACACTGAAGCTTTCTTT
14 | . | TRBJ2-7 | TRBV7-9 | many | CASSLDGSDYEQYF | TGTGCCAGCAGCTTGGACGGGTCGGACTACGAGCAGTACTTC
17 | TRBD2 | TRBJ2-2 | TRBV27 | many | CASSPSPGLAVTGELFF | TGTGCCAGCAGTCCAAGTCCCGGACTAGCGGTTACCGGGGAGCTGTTTTTT
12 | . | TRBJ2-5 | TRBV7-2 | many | CASSLYWETQYF | TGTGCCAGCAGCTTATATTGGGAGACCCAGTACTTC